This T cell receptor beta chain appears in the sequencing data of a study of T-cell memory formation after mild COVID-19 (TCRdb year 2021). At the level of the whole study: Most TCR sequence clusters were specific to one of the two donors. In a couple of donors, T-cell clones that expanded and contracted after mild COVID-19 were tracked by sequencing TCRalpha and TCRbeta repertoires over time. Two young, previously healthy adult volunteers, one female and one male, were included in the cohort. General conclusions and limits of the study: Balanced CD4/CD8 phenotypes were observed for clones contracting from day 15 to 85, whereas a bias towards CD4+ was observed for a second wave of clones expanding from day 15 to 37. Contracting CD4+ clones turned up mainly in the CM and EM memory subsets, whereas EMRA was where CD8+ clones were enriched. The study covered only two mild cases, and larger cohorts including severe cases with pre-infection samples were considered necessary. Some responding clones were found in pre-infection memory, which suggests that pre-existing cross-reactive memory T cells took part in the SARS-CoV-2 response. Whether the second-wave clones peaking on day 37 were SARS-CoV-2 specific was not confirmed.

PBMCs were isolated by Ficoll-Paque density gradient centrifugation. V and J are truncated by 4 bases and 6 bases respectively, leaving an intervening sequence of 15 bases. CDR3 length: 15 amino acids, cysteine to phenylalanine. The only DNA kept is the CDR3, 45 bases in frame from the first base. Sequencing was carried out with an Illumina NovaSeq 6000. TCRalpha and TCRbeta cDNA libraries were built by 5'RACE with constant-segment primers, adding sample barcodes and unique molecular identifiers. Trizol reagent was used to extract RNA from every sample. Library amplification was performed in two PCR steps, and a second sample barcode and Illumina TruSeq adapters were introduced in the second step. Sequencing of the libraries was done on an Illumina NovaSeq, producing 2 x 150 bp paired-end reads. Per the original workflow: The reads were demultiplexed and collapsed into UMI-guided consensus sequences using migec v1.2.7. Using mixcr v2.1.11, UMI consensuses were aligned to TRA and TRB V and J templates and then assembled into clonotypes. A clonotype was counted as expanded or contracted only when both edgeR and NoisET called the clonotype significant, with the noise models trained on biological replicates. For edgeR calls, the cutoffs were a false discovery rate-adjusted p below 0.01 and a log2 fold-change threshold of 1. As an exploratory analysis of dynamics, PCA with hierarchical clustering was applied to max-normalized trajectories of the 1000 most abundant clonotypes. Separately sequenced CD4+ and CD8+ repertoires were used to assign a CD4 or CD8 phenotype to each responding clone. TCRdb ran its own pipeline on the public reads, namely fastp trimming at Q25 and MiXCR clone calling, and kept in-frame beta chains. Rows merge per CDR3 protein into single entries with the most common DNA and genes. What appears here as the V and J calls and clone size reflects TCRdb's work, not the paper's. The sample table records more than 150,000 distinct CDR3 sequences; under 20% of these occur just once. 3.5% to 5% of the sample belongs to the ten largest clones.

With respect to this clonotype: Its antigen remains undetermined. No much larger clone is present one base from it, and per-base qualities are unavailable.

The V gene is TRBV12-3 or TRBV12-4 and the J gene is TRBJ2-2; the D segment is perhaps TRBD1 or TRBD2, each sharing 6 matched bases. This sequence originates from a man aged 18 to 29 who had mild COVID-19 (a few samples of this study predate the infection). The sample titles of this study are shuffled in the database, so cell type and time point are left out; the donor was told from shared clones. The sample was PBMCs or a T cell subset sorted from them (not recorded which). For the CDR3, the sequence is CASSSWKGGSGELFF. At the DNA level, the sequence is TGTGCCAGCAGTTCTTGGAAGGGGGGTTCCGGGGAGCTGTTTTTT.